This paragraph covers one T cell receptor (beta chain) sequence. As yet, its antigen is unknown. The entry originates in a study of CD8 T cells in ankylosing spondylitis. Findings and caveats of the study: Several highly homologous variants formed a TCR beta motif that appeared characteristic of ankylosing spondylitis blood. The authors found the disease-linked clones to be CD8+ and relatively rare in peripheral blood.

V gave up 11 bases and J gave up 5 bases, with 19 bases separating them. The CDR3 is 14 residues long. Germline V CDR1 and CDR2: MNHEY, SMNVEV (reference sequence). MiXCR, applied by TCRdb to the 5' RACE reads, yields one record per CDR3 protein. There are roughly 350,000 distinct CDR3 sequences in the sample; 8% occur only once, and more than 14% lies in the top ten. This clonotype was obtained from a male donor with ankylosing spondylitis. J is TRBJ1-5 and V is TRBV27, with D perhaps matching TRBD1 (5 bases). The sample comprised blood, either unsorted or a sorted T cell fraction (not recorded which). CDR3 residues: CAGSDKKPDQPQHF. Here the CDR3 DNA reads TGTGCCGGATCGGACAAGAAGCCTGATCAGCCCCAGCATTTT.